Below, 31 T cell receptor beta chains from the same sample are listed, as sequenced in a study of blood T cell repertoires in COVID-19 (TCRdb year 2020). The library came from the immunoSEQ multiplex PCR assay. Entries here come from immuneACCESS through TCRdb and include only in-frame sequences with V and J called. Some clones fail to appear in such tables; in the studies checked, an unresolved V gene covers under half of the shortfall, and the cause of the remainder is unknown. The sample table shows around 160,000 clones, and approximately 91% are seen once. The ten largest make up about 2% of the sample. Sequencing input: peripheral blood. These receptor sequences come from a man aged 18-30 years with acute or convalescent COVID-19.

CDR3 bases: TGCAGCGTTGAATCCGTTAATGGCTACACCTTC. Translating it yields CSVESVNGYTF. The J gene is TRBJ1-2, the V gene TRBV29-1; the D is unclear. Germline values: CDR1 SQVTM, CDR2 ANQGSEA. The CDR3 length is 11 residues. V lost 2 bases and J 6 bases, leaving 7 bases between the germline ends. The full variable domain, rest sourced from reference TRBV29-1 and TRBJ1-2, is SAVISQKPSRDICQRGTSLTIQCQVDSQVTMMFWYRQQPGQSLTLIATANQGSEATYESGFVIDKFPISRPNLTFSTLTVSNMSPEDSSIYLCSVESVNGYTFGSGTRLTVV.

This clone is a singleton in its sample. The CDR3 bases are TGTGCCAGCAGTTTTAACAGGGGCGTTGGCTACACCTTC. It yields the protein CASSFNRGVGYTF. This chain joins TRBV28 and TRBJ1-2; 7 bases are shared with TRBD1. This CDR3 is 13 amino acids long. V was clipped by 3 bases and J by 7 bases; unmatched bases: 5. Germline lookup yields CDR1 MDHEN and CDR2 SYDVKM.

The V call is TRBV7-9, the J call TRBJ1-1, with D maybe TRBD1 (6 bases). The CDR3 has 13 residues. Trimming shortened V by 1 base and J by 11 bases, and 14 bases separated the two germline ends. Germline CDR1 reads SEHNR; CDR2 reads FQNEAQ (reference sequence). The CDR3 spells CASSLEGGGSAFF. The CDR3 DNA is TGTGCCAGCAGCTTAGAAGGGGGAGGGAGTGCTTTCTTT.

The genes are TRBV5-1 and TRBJ1-1; the D gene is possibly TRBD1 (5 bases). V was clipped by 0 bases and J by 1 base, with 7 bases between them. The germline gives CDR1 SGHRS, CDR2 YFSETQ. The CDR3 length is 14 residues. The CDR3 DNA follows: TGCGCCAGCAGCTTGGGGACAAAGAACACTGAAGCTTTCTTT. Translated, it gives CASSLGTKNTEAFF. Full variable domain (missing parts from reference TRBV5-1 and TRBJ1-1): KAGVTQTPRYLIKTRGQQVTLSCSPISGHRSVSWYQQTPGQGLQFLFEYFSETQRNKGNFPGRFSGRQFSNSRSEMNVSTLELGDSALYLCASSLGTKNTEAFFGQGTRLTVV.

This clone has a handful of counts. In nucleotides, the CDR3 is TGTGCCAGCAGCTCCCAAATTGGAAACACCATATATTTT. Translation gives CASSSQIGNTIYF. V is TRBV7-9 and J is TRBJ1-3; D gene ambiguous. Germline V gene sequence: CDR1 SEHNR, CDR2 FQNEAQ (reference sequence). The CDR3 contains 13 residues. The germline V and J ends were trimmed by 4 bases and 3 bases, with 7 bases remaining between them.

V gene TRBV19 combines with J gene TRBJ1-1; the D is unclear. The V end lost 5 bases, the J end lost 2 bases, and 9 bases lay between the germline ends. CDR3 length: 13 amino acids. CDR1 LNHDA and CDR2 SQIVND come from the germline V gene (reference sequence). The CDR3, as DNA: TGTGCCAGTAGTGCCCTGACTAACACTGAAGCTTTCTTT. Protein sequence: CASSALTNTEAFF.

The gene calls are TRBV7-9 and TRBJ1-1, with a tentative D call TRBD1 (5 bases). V lost 2 bases to trimming and J lost 5 bases, with 12 bases between them. CDR1 is SEHNR and CDR2 is FQNEAQ in the germline V gene (reference sequence). The CDR3 spans 14 residues. The CDR3 reads CASSLIRGNTEAFF. The DNA for the CDR3 is TGTGCCAGCAGCTTAATTAGGGGTAATACTGAAGCTTTCTTT.

The CDR3 spells CASSPPGQGTYEQYF. Written as DNA, the CDR3 is TGTGCCAGCTCACCCCCGGGACAGGGGACCTACGAGCAGTACTTC. The rearrangement links TRBV18 to TRBJ2-7, with TRBD1 matching 10 bases. Germline lookup yields CDR1 KGHSH and CDR2 LQKENI. The length of the CDR3 is 15 residues. J gave up 2 bases and V 3 bases, and 4 bases lay outside the gene matches.

V gene TRBV25-1 combines with J gene TRBJ1-2; D unclear. V was shortened by 2 bases and J by 1 base, with 8 bases between the two germline ends. The CDR3 runs to 14 residues. Germline CDR1 reads MGHDK; CDR2 reads SYGVNS. This CDR3 is CASSEIGVNYGYTF. DNA for the CDR3: TGTGCCAGCAGTGAAATAGGAGTTAACTATGGCTACACCTTC.

Note on this clone: At one end the junction does not follow the germline gene, possibly because of a read error. This chain joins TRBV19 and TRBJ1-1; D call uncertain. The germline V gene has CDR1 LNHDA and CDR2 SQIVND (reference sequence). The length of the CDR3 is 15 residues. The CDR3: CASSIGRDGRTEAFF. The CDR3 nucleotides read TGTGCCAGTAGTATAGGTCGCGATGGGAGGACTGAAGCCTTCTTT.

The chain is built from TRBV9 and TRBJ2-2; TRBD1 agrees at 8 bases. The CDR3 contains 16 residues. Unmatched junction bases numbered 6, after V lost 3 bases and J lost 2 bases. Germline values: CDR1 SGDLS, CDR2 YYNGEE. The DNA of the CDR3 is TGTGCCAGCAGCGCACAGGGGGGCATTAACACCGGGGAGCTGTTTTTT. It specifies CASSAQGGINTGELFF.

CDR3 in DNA: TGTGCCAGCAGCGTAGCTACAGAGACGGTAAACTATGGCTACACCTTC. This translates into CASSVATETVNYGYTF. J is TRBJ1-2 and V is TRBV9; no reliable D call. There are 16 residues in the CDR3. CDR1 is SGDLS, CDR2 YYNGEE, per germline. V lost 0 bases, J lost 2 bases, and 14 bases lay in between.

The chain recombines TRBV14 with TRBJ1-2; D is possibly TRBD1 (6 bases). The V end lost 0 bases, the J end lost 8 bases, and 16 bases lay between the germline ends. The CDR3 has 15 amino acids. Germline V gene sequence: CDR1 SGHDN, CDR2 FVKESK. CDR3 sequence (DNA): TGTGCCAGCAGCCAAGACCCAGGGGTCTTGAAAGGCTACACCTTC. It specifies CASSQDPGVLKGYTF. Looking up the rest from reference TRBV14 and TRBJ1-2 gives the full variable domain: EAGVTQFPSHSVIEKGQTVTLRCDPISGHDNLYWYRRVMGKEIKFLLHFVKESKQDESGMPNNRFLAERTGGTYSTLKVQPAELEDSGVYFCASSQDPGVLKGYTFGSGTRLTVV.

This sequence joins TRBV7-2 and TRBJ2-5; TRBD2 matches at 13 bases. CDR1 and CDR2 from the germline V gene are SGHTA and FQGNSA. Trimming took 5 bases from V and 5 from J; bases not matched to a gene: 5. This CDR3 contains 15 residues. This CDR3 reads CASSRRTSGSETQYF. The CDR3 coding sequence is TGTGCCAGCAGCCGTCGGACTAGCGGGAGTGAGACCCAGTACTTC.

V and J are TRBV5-8 and TRBJ1-3; D is undetermined. V was trimmed by 2 bases and J by 1 base, leaving 10 bases between them. This CDR3 has 15 amino acids. CDR1 SGHTS and CDR2 YDEGEE come from the germline V gene. CDR3: CASSFVGISGNTIYF. DNA for the CDR3: TGTGCCAGCAGCTTTGTCGGTATATCTGGAAACACCATATATTTT.

J is TRBJ1-2 and V is TRBV7-8; no definite D call. The germline V gene has CDR1 SGHVS and CDR2 FQNEAQ. With 5 bases removed from V and 8 bases from J, the gap between germline ends came to 15 bases. CDR3 length: 13 residues. CDR3 sequence: CASSPVGAGGYTF. Written as DNA, the CDR3 is TGTGCCAGCAGCCCCGTGGGTGCGGGGGGCTACACCTTC.

J is TRBJ2-7 and V is TRBV4-1, with D tentatively TRBD2 (5 bases). Trimming pared 0 bases from V and 0 bases from J, leaving 6 bases between. This CDR3 has 14 amino acids. Germline values: CDR1 MGHRA, CDR2 YSYEKL. For the CDR3, the DNA is TGCGCCAGCAGCCAAGATCGGGGCTCCTACGAGCAGTACTTC. It codes for CASSQDRGSYEQYF.

The chain uses TRBV24-1 and TRBJ2-3; the D gene is possibly TRBD1 (5 bases). CDR1 is KGHDR and CDR2 is SFDVKD in the germline V gene. The CDR3 has 13 residues. With 8 bases removed from V and 5 bases from J, the gap between germline ends came to 13 bases. The CDR3 region is CATNTQGRDTQYF. DNA for the CDR3: TGTGCCACCAATACCCAGGGTCGAGATACGCAGTATTTT.

In DNA form, the CDR3 reads TGTGCCAGCAATCCCGCTGCGGGGAGGACCTACGAGCAGTACTTC. Translation gives CASNPAAGRTYEQYF. The chain carries TRBV2 and TRBJ2-7; D perhaps matches TRBD2 (6 bases). The germline V gene encodes CDR1 SNHLY and CDR2 FYNNEI. V was shortened by 7 bases and J by 2 bases, with 18 bases between the two germline ends. The CDR3 spans 15 residues.

The chain is built from TRBV19 and TRBJ2-1; 9 nucleotides agree with TRBD1. Looked up from germline, CDR1 is LNHDA and CDR2 is SQIVND (reference sequence). This CDR3 spans 18 amino acids. The J segment lost 7 bases and the V segment lost 0 bases, leaving 13 bases of the junction unmatched. The CDR3 here is CASSIDHLTGGVRNEQFF. The CDR3, as DNA: TGTGCCAGTAGTATAGATCACCTTACAGGGGGCGTTAGGAATGAGCAGTTCTTC.

Written as DNA, the CDR3 is TGTGCCAGCAGCCAAGATAGGCTAGCGGGAGGGCCAAATTTCTTC. Translated: CASSQDRLAGGPNFF. The genes are TRBV3-1 (or the pseudogene TRBV3-2) and TRBJ2-1; 12 bases are a match to TRBD2. Looked up from germline, CDR1 is LGHDT and CDR2 is YNNKEL (reference sequence). The CDR3 runs 15 residues. After removal of 0 bases from V and 16 bases from J, the junction contained 10 bases not matched to a gene.

The CDR3 DNA follows: TGTGCCAGCAGCTTACATCCGGGACAGGGGTCCTACGAGCAGTACTTC. Translating gives CASSLHPGQGSYEQYF. The chain carries TRBV5-5 and TRBJ2-7; 10 bases agree with TRBD1. The J segment lost 1 base and the V segment lost 2 bases, leaving 6 bases of the junction unmatched. The CDR3 spans 16 residues. CDR1 is SGHKS and CDR2 is YYEKEE in the germline V gene (reference sequence). Full variable domain (rest looked up from reference TRBV5-5 and TRBJ2-7): DAGVTQSPTHLIKTRGQQVTLRCSPISGHKSVSWYQQVLGQGPQFIFQYYEKEERGRGNFPDRFSARQFPNYSSELNVNALLLGDSALYLCASSLHPGQGSYEQYFGPGTRLTVT.

This clone was observed a handful of times. CDR3 protein: CASSPTGSGYGYTF. The CDR3 DNA reads TGTGCCAGTAGCCCTACAGGGTCGGGCTATGGCTACACCTTC. V and J are TRBV19 and TRBJ1-2, with a possible D match to TRBD1 (6 bases). Germline values: CDR1 LNHDA, CDR2 SQIVND (reference sequence). The CDR3 consists of 14 residues. V dropped 6 bases and J dropped 4 bases, with 15 bases sitting between them.

The gene calls are TRBV5-1 and TRBJ1-5; D is undetermined. Between the trimmed V and J ends, which lost 4 bases and 2 bases, there was a span of 7 bases. The CDR3 runs 13 residues. The V gene's germline CDR1 is SGHRS and CDR2 YFSETQ. CDR3 loop: CASSIEGNQPQHF. In DNA form, the CDR3 reads TGCGCCAGCAGCATCGAGGGCAATCAGCCCCAGCATTTT.

The gene calls are TRBV7-6 and TRBJ2-3, with 10 positions matching TRBD1. V lost 6 bases, J lost 5 bases, and 8 bases stayed unmatched. Germline V gives CDR1 SGHVS, CDR2 FNYEAQ. The CDR3 contains 15 residues. The CDR3 DNA reads TGTGCCAGCAGTAAAGACAGGGGGCCTGGAGATACGCAGTATTTT. It translates to CASSKDRGPGDTQYF.

The V and J genes are TRBV20-1 and TRBJ1-1, with 7 bases matching TRBD1. V lost 3 bases, J lost 6 bases, and 4 bases stayed unmatched. This CDR3 has 12 amino acids. Germline V gene sequence: CDR1 DFQATT, CDR2 SNEGSKA (reference sequence). The CDR3 DNA reads as TGCAGTGCTAGTGAAGGGGGCTCTGAAGCTTTCTTT. Residues: CSASEGGSEAFF.

This clone has just one count. The genes are TRBV19 and TRBJ1-5, with D maybe TRBD1 (6 bases). With 3 bases removed from V and 5 bases from J, the gap between germline ends came to 14 bases. The V gene's germline CDR1 is LNHDA and CDR2 SQIVND (reference sequence). This CDR3 is 15 amino acids long. The chain's CDR3 is CASSMRVAGDQPQHF. The CDR3 nucleotides are TGTGCCAGTAGTATGAGGGTGGCAGGGGATCAGCCCCAGCATTTT.

This chain links TRBV19 with TRBJ1-1; 11 nucleotides agree with TRBD1. The CDR3 has 12 amino acids. CDR1 and CDR2 from the germline V gene are LNHDA and SQIVND (reference sequence). The V and J ends lost 3 bases and 10 bases, in that order; junction bases with no gene match: 1. The CDR3 loop is CASSIGTGGAFF. In DNA form, the CDR3 reads TGTGCCAGTAGTATCGGGACAGGGGGAGCTTTCTTT.

This rearrangement joins TRBV6-5 to TRBJ1-1; D might be TRBD1 (5 bases). Trimming stripped 7 bases from V and 5 bases from J, with 14 bases between. CDR1 is MNHEY and CDR2 is SVGAGI in the germline V gene. The CDR3 is 13 amino acids. CDR3 DNA sequence: TGTGCCAGCACCACTGGACAATTAACTGAAGCTTTCTTT. Translation gives CASTTGQLTEAFF.

The rearrangement links TRBV2 to TRBJ1-3, with D hard to call. Deletions cut 6 bases from V and 5 bases from J, with 11 bases between. CDR1 SNHLY and CDR2 FYNNEI come from the germline V gene. The CDR3 contains 13 residues. CDR3 DNA: TGTGCCAGCAGCACGACTTCCCGAAACACCATATATTTT. Its translation is CASSTTSRNTIYF. The full variable domain, its missing parts supplied by reference TRBV2 and TRBJ1-3, is EPEVTQTPSHQVTQMGQEVILRCVPISNHLYFYWYRQILGQKVEFLVSFYNNEISEKSEIFDDQFSVERPDGSNFTLKIRSTKLEDSAMYFCASSTTSRNTIYFGEGSWLTVV.

This chain connects TRBV4-1 to TRBJ2-5; D may be TRBD1 (6 bases). The V end lost 1 base, the J end lost 2 bases, and 11 bases lay between the germline ends. The CDR3 spans 15 residues. Germline V lookup: CDR1 MGHRA, CDR2 YSYEKL. CDR3 bases: TGCGCCAGCAGCCAAGGCCCGGACAGTCAAGAGACCCAGTACTTC. It translates to CASSQGPDSQETQYF.